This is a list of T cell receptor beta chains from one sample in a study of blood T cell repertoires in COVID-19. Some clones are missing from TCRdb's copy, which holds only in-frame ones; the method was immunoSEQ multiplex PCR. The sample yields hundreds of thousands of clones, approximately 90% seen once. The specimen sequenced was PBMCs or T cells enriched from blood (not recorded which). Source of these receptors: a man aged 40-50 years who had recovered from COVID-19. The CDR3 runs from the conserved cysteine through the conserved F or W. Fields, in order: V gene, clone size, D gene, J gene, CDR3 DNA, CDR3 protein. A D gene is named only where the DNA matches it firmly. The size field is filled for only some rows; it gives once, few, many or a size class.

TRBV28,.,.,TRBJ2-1,TGTGCCAGCAGTAACTTATACGACACCAATGAGCAGTTCTTC,CASSNLYDTNEQFF
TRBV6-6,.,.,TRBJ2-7,TGTGCCAGCGAAGACAGTTCCTACGAGCAGTACTTC,CASEDSSYEQYF
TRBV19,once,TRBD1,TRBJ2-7,TGTGCCAGTAGTAGTAGACAGGGTAGCTCCTACGAGCAGTACTTC,CASSSRQGSSYEQYF
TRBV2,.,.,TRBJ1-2,TGTGCCAGCAGTAAGGCGGATAACTATGGCTACACCTTC,CASSKADNYGYTF
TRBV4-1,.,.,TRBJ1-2,TGCGCCAGCAGCCGCCAGGGGCTCGTTGCGACTGGTGGCTACACCTTC,CASSRQGLVATGGYTF
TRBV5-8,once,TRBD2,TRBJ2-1,TGTGCCAGCAGAAAGGGACTAGCGGGAGGAGGGCAGTTCTTC,CASRKGLAGGGQFF
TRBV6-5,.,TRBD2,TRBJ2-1,TGTGCCCAAACAACGACTAGCGGGGGTTACAATGAGCAGTTCTTC,CAQTTTSGGYNEQFF
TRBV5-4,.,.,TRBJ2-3,TGTGCCAGCAGGAGGGGGGGGGCCAGCACAGATACGCAGTATTTT,CASRRGGASTDTQYF
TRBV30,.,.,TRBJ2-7,TGTGCCTGGAGTGTTGAGGAAAGCTACGAGCAGTACTTC,CAWSVEESYEQYF
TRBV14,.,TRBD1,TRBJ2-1,TGTGCCAGCAGCTTCTGGACAGGGGGCAATGAGCAGTTCTTC,CASSFWTGGNEQFF
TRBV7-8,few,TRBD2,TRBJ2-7,TGTGCCAGCAGTCGACTAAGCGGGAGACCTAGAGGGCAGTACTTC,CASSRLSGRPRGQYF
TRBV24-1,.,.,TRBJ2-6,TGTGCCACCCGTGGGAGCTCTGGGGCCAACGTCCTGACTTTC,CATRGSSGANVLTF